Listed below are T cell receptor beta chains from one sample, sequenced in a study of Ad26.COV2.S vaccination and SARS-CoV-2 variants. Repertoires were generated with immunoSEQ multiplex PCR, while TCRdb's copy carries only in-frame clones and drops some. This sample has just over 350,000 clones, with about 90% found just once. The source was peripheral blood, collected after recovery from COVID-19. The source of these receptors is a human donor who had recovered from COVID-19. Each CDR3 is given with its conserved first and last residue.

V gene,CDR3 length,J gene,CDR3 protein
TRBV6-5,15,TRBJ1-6,CASSYAQGQNSPLHF
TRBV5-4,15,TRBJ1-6,CASSRPDRENSPLHF
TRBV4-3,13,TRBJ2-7,CASSQDKGYEQYF
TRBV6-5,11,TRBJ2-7,CASSSGHYWYF
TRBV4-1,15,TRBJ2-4,CASRPPGGPKNIQYF
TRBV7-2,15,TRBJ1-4,CASRLDANSNEKLFF
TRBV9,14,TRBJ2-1,CASSLDELLNEQFF
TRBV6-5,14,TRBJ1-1,CASSYSEGYTEAFF
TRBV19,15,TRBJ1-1,CASSMVGDRSTEAFF
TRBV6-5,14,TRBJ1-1,CASSSSGLYTEAFF
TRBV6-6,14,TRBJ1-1,CASSLDRGDTEAFF
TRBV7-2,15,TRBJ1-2,CASSLDKAVAYGYTF
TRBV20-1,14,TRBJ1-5,CSASQGKSNQPQHF
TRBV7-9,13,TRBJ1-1,CASSRTGNTEAFF
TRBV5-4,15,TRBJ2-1,CASSSGGQGGNEQFF
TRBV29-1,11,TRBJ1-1,CSATELEEAFF
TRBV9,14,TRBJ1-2,CASSPGGEDYGYTF
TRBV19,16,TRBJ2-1,CASTSRRQGAYNEQFF
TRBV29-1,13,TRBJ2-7,CSVEVDGPYEQYF
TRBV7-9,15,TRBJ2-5,CASSLGLWGAETQYF
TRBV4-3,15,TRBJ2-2,CASSQEDRQAGELFF
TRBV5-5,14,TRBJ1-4,CASSTRSTNEKLFF
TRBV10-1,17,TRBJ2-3,CASSESRTNAPTDTQYF
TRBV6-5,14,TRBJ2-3,CASSYSSSTDTQYF
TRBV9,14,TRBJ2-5,CASSVVSQLGTQYF
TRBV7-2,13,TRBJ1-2,CASSLGTDYGYTF
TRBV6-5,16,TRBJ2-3,CASSYGRRGGTDTQYF
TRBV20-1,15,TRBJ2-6,CSASQPFSGANVLTF
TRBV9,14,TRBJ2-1,CASSDGGAGNEQFF
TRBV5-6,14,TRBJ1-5,CASSRTGESQPQHF
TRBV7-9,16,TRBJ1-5,CASSSSWDGVYQPQHF
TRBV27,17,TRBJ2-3,CASSLKFRGVSTDTQYF
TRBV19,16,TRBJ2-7,CASSSKGTDMSYEQYF